This TCR beta chain comes out of a study of glioma-infiltrating T cells after dendritic cell vaccination. Overall study findings and caveats: The cohort had few patients with full blood and tumor sets. Higher TCR clonality did not directly relate to longer survival.

The CDR3 runs 17 residues. Germline CDR1 is GTSNPN and CDR2 is SVGIG (reference sequence). The ends lost 2 bases at V and 3 bases at J; junction bases unmatched: 9. Input was 1.5 to 2.5 ug genomic DNA, or all available if less. The PCR used 60 V beta and 13 J beta primers. Assay: immunoSEQ multiplex PCR; the TCRdb copy retains only in-frame clones and omits some. The data contain about 76,000 clones, about nine tenths of them singletons. Time point given: after dendritic cell vaccination, including at tumor progression/relapse. About this clone itself: The antigen is unknown.

The V gene is TRBV30, the J gene TRBJ2-2; 10 nucleotides line up with TRBD2. The sequencing used blood, collected after dendritic cell vaccination. This clonotype originated in a human donor with glioblastoma. In nucleotides, the CDR3 is TGTGCCTGGAGTTTAGCGGGGGGTAATTGTTACACCGGGGAGCTGTTTTTT. Translating gives CAWSLAGGNCYTGELFF.